These 15 T cell receptor beta chains came from one sample sequenced in a study of response to subunit inactivated influenza vaccine (dated by TCRdb to about 2018). The library was built by means of RT-PCR. Sequencing relied on an Illumina HiSeq 2500. The public sequencing data were trimmed at Q25 with fastp and processed into clonotypes with MiXCR by TCRdb, which kept only in-frame beta chains. CDR3 protein duplicates are merged, each entry listing the most common genes and DNA. The sample table records roughly 780,000 distinct CDR3 sequences; around 18% of these occur just once. Approximately 11% of the sample comes from the top ten. Sequencing was performed on PBMCs from blood, taken about 5 days after vaccination. These receptors were taken from a man between 45 and 60 years old who received an inactivated influenza vaccine. Donor details come from another sample of the same person, matched by shared clones.

The chain uses TRBV18 and TRBJ1-4; unclear D gene. CDR3 length: 15 amino acids. Trimming removed 4 bases from V and 0 bases from J, with 9 bases in between. CDR1 and CDR2 (germline): KGHSH, LQKENI. CDR3 region: CASSRRDATNEKLFF. CDR3 DNA sequence: TGTGCCAGCTCACGTCGGGATGCAACTAATGAAAAACTGTTTTTT.

The V call is TRBV20-1, the J call TRBJ2-1; 8 nucleotides match TRBD2. This CDR3 is built from 15 residues. Trimming at V came to 0 bases and at J to 4 bases, leaving 5 bases not matched to a gene. Germline loops: CDR1 DFQATT, CDR2 SNEGSKA (reference sequence). As DNA, the CDR3 is TGCAGTGCTAGAGATCACCAGCGGGGGTACAATGAGCAGTTCTTC. It yields the protein CSARDHQRGYNEQFF.

Only a few counts were recorded for this clonotype. V gene TRBV10-2 combines with J gene TRBJ2-2; D might be TRBD2 (5 bases). CDR1 WSHSY and CDR2 SAAADI come from the germline V gene. The V gene lost 4 bases and the J gene lost 4 bases, with 10 bases spanning the gap. The CDR3 has 14 residues. The DNA for the CDR3 is TGCGCCAGCAGTGTGATCGGGGTCACCGGGGAGCTGTTTTTT. Its translation is CASSVIGVTGELFF.

This clonotype was observed a few times. This sequence joins TRBV5-1 and TRBJ2-2, with 7 nucleotides matching TRBD1. Losses at the gene ends were 4 bases for V and 4 bases for J; bases not matched to a gene: 7. The CDR3 sequence is 15 residues long. CDR1 and CDR2 from the germline V gene are SGHRS and YFSETQ. Here the CDR3 reads CASSGRQGSTGELFF. In DNA form, the CDR3 reads TGCGCCAGCAGCGGAAGACAGGGTTCCACCGGGGAGCTGTTTTTT.

The chain joins TRBV15 to TRBJ2-7; D remains ambiguous. Germline V lookup: CDR1 LNHNV, CDR2 YYDKDF (reference sequence). Between the trimmed V and J ends, which lost 4 bases and 2 bases, there was a span of 9 bases. The CDR3 is 13 residues long. CDR3 nucleotides: TGTGCCACCAGCATTAGACAAGCCTACGAGCAGTACTTC. It specifies CATSIRQAYEQYF.

The chain combines TRBV4-2 with TRBJ2-3; 7 bases align to TRBD1. Trimming at V came to 1 base and at J to 6 bases, leaving 10 bases not matched to a gene. This CDR3 comprises 16 residues. Germline V gives CDR1 LGHNA, CDR2 YNFKEQ. CDR3 sequence (DNA): TGTGCCAGCAGCCAAGTACGTAGGGGGCTGGCGGATACGCAGTATTTT. Amino acids: CASSQVRRGLADTQYF.

This clonotype was observed a handful of times. The chain links TRBV10-3 to TRBJ2-2, with D uncertain. The CDR3 runs to 14 residues. Germline V gives CDR1 ENHRY, CDR2 SYGVKD. Trimming removed 6 bases at V and 3 bases at J, with 11 bases between. This CDR3 is CAIRSGPDTGELFF. The CDR3 nucleotides are TGTGCCATCAGGTCCGGACCTGACACCGGGGAGCTGTTTTTT.

A few counts support this clonotype. The chain is built from TRBV10-3 and TRBJ2-2, with D perhaps TRBD2 (6 bases). The CDR3 covers 17 residues. Germline loops: CDR1 ENHRY, CDR2 SYGVKD. Deletions cut 3 bases from V and 1 base from J, with 15 bases between. The CDR3 loop is CAISDRDSPKNTGELFF. The CDR3 region has the DNA TGTGCCATCAGTGACCGGGACTCCCCTAAGAACACCGGGGAGCTGTTTTTT.

This clonotype was recorded a few times. The chain carries TRBV7-8 and TRBJ2-1; D unclear. The germline V gene has CDR1 SGHVS and CDR2 FQNEAQ. Trimming pared 3 bases from V and 5 bases from J, leaving 11 bases between. This CDR3 region has 14 residues. The CDR3 loop reads CASSLERNNNEQFF. CDR3 coding DNA: TGTGCCAGCAGCTTGGAGAGGAACAACAATGAGCAGTTCTTC. The full variable domain, completed using reference TRBV7-8 and TRBJ2-1, is GAGVSQSPRYKVAKRGQDVALRCDPISGHVSLFWYQQALGQGPEFLTYFQNEAQLDKSGLPSDRFFAERPEGSVSTLKIQRTQQEDSAVYLCASSLERNNNEQFFGPGTRLTVL.

This clonotype was detected a few times. The chain has TRBV12-3 or TRBV12-4 and TRBJ1-5, with a possible D match to TRBD1 (5 bases). The CDR3 runs 12 residues. Trimming removed 10 bases at V and 1 base at J, with 8 bases between. The CDR3 loop reads CATGGSNQPQHF. The CDR3 DNA sequence: TGTGCCACGGGGGGGAGCAATCAGCCCCAGCATTTT.

At least ten counts were recorded for this clonotype. The chain combines TRBV12-3 or TRBV12-4 with TRBJ2-2; D perhaps matches TRBD2 (6 bases). Deletions cut 5 bases from V and 2 bases from J, with 15 bases between. The CDR3 has 16 amino acids. Here the CDR3 reads CASSRRDRYNTGELFF. In DNA form, the CDR3 reads TGTGCCAGCAGTCGGAGGGACCGCTACAACACCGGGGAGCTGTTTTTT.

This clonotype was counted ten times or more. This rearrangement joins TRBV25-1 to TRBJ1-2; D may be TRBD1 (5 bases). This CDR3 is 16 amino acids long. V was trimmed by 0 bases and J by 0 bases, leaving 11 bases between them. The germline V gene encodes CDR1 MGHDK and CDR2 SYGVNS. CDR3 bases: TGTGCCAGCAGTGAATATCGACAGAGTGCTAACTATGGCTACACCTTC. The encoded protein is CASSEYRQSANYGYTF.

Turning to this clonotype: Since no conserved phenylalanine or tryptophan closes the CDR3, a read error is the likely cause. It is unclear where the CDR3 begins or ends on the DNA, so no DNA is shown, and the CDR3 is as TCRdb lists it. The chain recombines TRBV4-2 with TRBJ2-7. CDR1 LGHNA and CDR2 YNFKEQ come from the germline V gene. The CDR3 is 10 residues long, counting both termini. The CDR3 is CASSLDWVML.

The rearrangement joins TRBV18 to TRBJ2-1, with TRBD1 as a possible D gene (5 bases). Per germline, CDR1 KGHSH and CDR2 LQKENI. Trimming stripped 0 bases from V and 5 bases from J, with 11 bases between. This CDR3 has 15 amino acids. DNA for the CDR3: TGTGCCAGCTCACCACCGGGGCGCGTCCACAATGAGCAGTTCTTC. Encoded protein: CASSPPGRVHNEQFF.

This clonotype was observed a few times. The chain joins TRBV29-1 to TRBJ2-3; 7 nucleotides align to TRBD2. The CDR3 length is 15 residues. CDR1 and CDR2 from the germline V gene are SQVTM and ANQGSEA. The J segment lost 3 bases and the V segment lost 3 bases, leaving 9 bases of the junction unmatched. Written as DNA, the CDR3 is TGCAGCGTTGAGCCTCCCTCGGGAGGTACAGATACGCAGTATTTT. It is translated as CSVEPPSGGTDTQYF.